The rows below give T cell receptor beta chains drawn from one sample of a study of blood T cell repertoires in COVID-19. The repertoire was sequenced with immunoSEQ multiplex PCR; TCRdb's copy has only in-frame clones and lacks some. The table shows hundreds of thousands of clones, with 85% to 90% occurring only once. Sequencing was performed on PBMCs or T cells enriched from blood (not recorded which). These receptor sequences come from a young woman who had recovered from COVID-19. CDR3s include the opening cysteine and the closing phenylalanine or tryptophan. Only part of the rows carry a size: once, few, many, or a class if the clone is expanded.

cdr3_length v_call clone_size cdr3_aa
17 TRBV5-6 - CASSSRLALPNTGELFF
14 TRBV5-1 once CASSYNTGNTEAFF
14 TRBV25-1 - CASGKTGTNTEAFF
14 TRBV27 - CASSDYRSQETQYF
14 TRBV3-1/TRBV3-2 - CASSPRARGETQYF
15 TRBV19 - CASSIVLGYQETQYF
15 TRBV5-4 - CASSPMTGATDTQYF
14 TRBV3-1/TRBV3-2 - CASSQDWAQETQYF
15 TRBV3-1/TRBV3-2 once CASSPSGGVQETQYF
16 TRBV11-2 - CASSLERLAGGQTQYF
14 TRBV19 - CASSVQGVYQPQHF
13 TRBV6-5 - CASRRQTSYGYTF
13 TRBV27 - CASRTQYNSPLHF
15 TRBV5-1 - CASSLAGTSYNEQFF
15 TRBV30 - CAWSGWETSTDTQYF
15 TRBV5-1 - CASRPTQVSGTEAFF
15 TRBV6-5 - CASSYSRGNNQPQHF
16 TRBV6-5 once CASSYPVGHSTYEQYF
14 TRBV6-2/TRBV6-3 - CASSILQGNSPLHF
17 TRBV28 - CASSLLAGGSSTDTQYF
15 TRBV5-6 - CASSLAVPSTDTQYF
14 TRBV19 - CASSQQGEGYGYTF
11 TRBV5-1 once CASSYGETQYF
15 TRBV5-5 - CASSLAPGGSYEQYF
15 TRBV19 - CASSIGGQGLYGYTF
15 TRBV24-1 - CATSDLGGYNYGYTF
15 TRBV7-7 - CASSRNRAANEKLFF
15 TRBV4-2 - CASSSGTPNTGELFF
13 TRBV30 - CAWNSLYTGELFF
13 TRBV2 - CASIQGAFGELFF
12 TRBV5-1 - CASSDSNIEAFF
15 TRBV7-9 once CASSLGLRRADTQYF
13 TRBV29-1 - CSVMTGRSTEAFF
15 TRBV5-1 - CASSLDPAGAGTQYF
15 TRBV11-2 medium-sized CASSPPGISNDEQFF
13 TRBV6-6 - CASSYSTDYGYTF
15 TRBV7-8 - CASSSTSGSYYEQYF
13 TRBV2 - CASIWAVQETQYF
16 TRBV5-1 - CASSLDDGTGGFLQYF
16 TRBV9 - CASSGAGTGGNSPLHF
14 TRBV7-9 - CASSLDTIPGGQYF
15 TRBV25-1 - CASSDRGAAAYGYTF
14 TRBV9 - CASSVQGSTYEQYF
14 TRBV18 - CASSPSHSTDTQYF
15 TRBV5-1 - CASSFLGDRLNEQFF
13 TRBV19 - CASSLGRWGEQYF
13 TRBV28 - CASSLSRGHGYTF
14 TRBV30 - CAWTAGALSGEQYF
14 TRBV29-1 - CSVDSDRSSYEQYF
14 TRBV19 - CASTAFGGNTEAFF
15 TRBV7-9 - CASSSKTGGNTEAFF